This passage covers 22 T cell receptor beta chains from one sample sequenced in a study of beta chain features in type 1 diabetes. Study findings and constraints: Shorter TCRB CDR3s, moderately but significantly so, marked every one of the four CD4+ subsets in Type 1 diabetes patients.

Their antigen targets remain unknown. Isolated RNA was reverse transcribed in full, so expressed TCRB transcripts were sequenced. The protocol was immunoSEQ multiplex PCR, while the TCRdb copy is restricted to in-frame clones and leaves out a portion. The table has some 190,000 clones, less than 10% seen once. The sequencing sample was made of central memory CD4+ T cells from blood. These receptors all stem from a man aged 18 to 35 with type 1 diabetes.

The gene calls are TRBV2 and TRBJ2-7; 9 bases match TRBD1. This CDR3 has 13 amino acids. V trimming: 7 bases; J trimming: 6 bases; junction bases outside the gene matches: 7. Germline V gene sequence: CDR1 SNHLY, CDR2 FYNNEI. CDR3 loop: CASTGTGSGEQYF. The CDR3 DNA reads TGTGCCAGCACCGGGACAGGGTCAGGCGAGCAGTACTTC.

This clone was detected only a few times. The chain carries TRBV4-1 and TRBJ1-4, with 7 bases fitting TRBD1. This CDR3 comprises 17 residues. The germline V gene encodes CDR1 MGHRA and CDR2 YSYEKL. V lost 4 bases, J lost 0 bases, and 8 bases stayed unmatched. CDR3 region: CASSRSPGTATNEKLFF. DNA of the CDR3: TGCGCCAGCAGCCGCAGTCCAGGGACAGCAACTAATGAAAAACTGTTTTTT.

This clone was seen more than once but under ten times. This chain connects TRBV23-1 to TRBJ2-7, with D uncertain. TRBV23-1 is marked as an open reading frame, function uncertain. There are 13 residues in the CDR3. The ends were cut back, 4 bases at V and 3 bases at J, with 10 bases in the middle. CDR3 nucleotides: TGCGCCAGCAGTCGCTCGGAGTTCTACGAGCAGTACTTC. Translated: CASSRSEFYEQYF.

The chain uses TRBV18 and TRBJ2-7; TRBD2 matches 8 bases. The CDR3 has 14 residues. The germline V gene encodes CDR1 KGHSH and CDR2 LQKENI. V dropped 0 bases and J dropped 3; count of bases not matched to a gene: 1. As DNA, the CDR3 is TGTGCCAGCTCACCACCCGGGGGGGACTACGAGCAGTACTTC. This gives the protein CASSPPGGDYEQYF.

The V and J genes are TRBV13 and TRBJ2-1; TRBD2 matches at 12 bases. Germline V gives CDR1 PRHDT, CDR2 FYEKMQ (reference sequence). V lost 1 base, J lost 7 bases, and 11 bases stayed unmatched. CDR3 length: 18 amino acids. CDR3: CASSLDSTSGRFGNEQFF. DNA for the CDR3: TGTGCCAGCAGCTTAGACTCGACTAGCGGGAGATTTGGAAATGAGCAGTTCTTC.

The CDR3 DNA is TGTGCCAGCAGCTTGGCTAGCGGGATCCGACGAGGTGGCACAGATACGCAGTATTTT. Encoded protein: CASSLASGIRRGGTDTQYF. This chain connects TRBV5-4 to TRBJ2-3; 9 nucleotides agree with TRBD2. Germline values: CDR1 SGHNT, CDR2 YYREEE (reference sequence). The length of the CDR3 is 19 residues. Trimming took 0 bases from V and 1 from J; bases not matched to a gene: 12.

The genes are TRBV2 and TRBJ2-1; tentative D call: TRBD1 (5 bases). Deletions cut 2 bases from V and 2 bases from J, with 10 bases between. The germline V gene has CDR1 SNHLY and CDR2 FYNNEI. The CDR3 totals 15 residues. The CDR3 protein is CASSEKGPAYNEQFF. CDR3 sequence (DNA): TGTGCCAGCAGTGAAAAGGGGCCGGCCTACAATGAGCAGTTCTTC.

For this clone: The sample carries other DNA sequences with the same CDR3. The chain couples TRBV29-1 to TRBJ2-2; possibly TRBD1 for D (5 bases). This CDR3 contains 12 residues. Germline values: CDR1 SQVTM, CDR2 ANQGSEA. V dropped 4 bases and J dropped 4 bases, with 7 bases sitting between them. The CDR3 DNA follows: TGCAGCGTTGGACAGCGCACCGGGGAGCTGTTTTTT. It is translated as CSVGQRTGELFF.

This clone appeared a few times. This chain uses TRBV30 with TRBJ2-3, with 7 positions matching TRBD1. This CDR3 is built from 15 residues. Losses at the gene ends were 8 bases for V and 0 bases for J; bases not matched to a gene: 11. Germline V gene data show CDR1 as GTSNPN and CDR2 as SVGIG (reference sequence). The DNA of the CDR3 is TGTGCCGGAGGTAGACAGGGATCTAGCACAGATACGCAGTATTTT. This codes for CAGGRQGSSTDTQYF.

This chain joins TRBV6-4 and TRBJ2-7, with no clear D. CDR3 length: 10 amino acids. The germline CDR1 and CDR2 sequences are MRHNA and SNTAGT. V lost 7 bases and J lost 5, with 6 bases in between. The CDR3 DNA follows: TGTGCCAGCAAAGAGGACGAGCAGTACTTC. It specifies CASKEDEQYF.

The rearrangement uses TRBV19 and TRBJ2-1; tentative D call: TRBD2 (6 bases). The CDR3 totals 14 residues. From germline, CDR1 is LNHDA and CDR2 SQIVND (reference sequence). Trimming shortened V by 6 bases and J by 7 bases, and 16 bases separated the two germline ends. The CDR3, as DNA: TGTGCCAGTAGAGGGCGGGATATAGCGAATGAGCAGTTCTTC. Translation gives CASRGRDIANEQFF.

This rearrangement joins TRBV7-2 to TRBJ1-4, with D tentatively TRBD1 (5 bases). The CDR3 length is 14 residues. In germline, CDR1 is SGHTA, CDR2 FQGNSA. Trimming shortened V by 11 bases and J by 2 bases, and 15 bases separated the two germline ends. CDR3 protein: CAESRGETNEKLFF. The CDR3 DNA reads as TGTGCCGAATCTAGGGGTGAGACTAATGAAAAACTGTTTTTT.

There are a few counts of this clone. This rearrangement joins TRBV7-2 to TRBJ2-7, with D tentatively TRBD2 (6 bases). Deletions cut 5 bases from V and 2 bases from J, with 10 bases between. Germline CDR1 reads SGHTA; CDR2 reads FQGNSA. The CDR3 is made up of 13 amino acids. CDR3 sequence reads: CASSRTTPYEQYF. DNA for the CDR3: TGTGCCAGCAGCCGGACTACCCCCTACGAGCAGTACTTC.

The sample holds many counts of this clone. The CDR3 DNA reads TGTGCCAAGACGACAGGCCGCACAGATACGCAGTATTTT. Translating it yields CAKTTGRTDTQYF. The rearrangement links TRBV28 to TRBJ2-3; perhaps TRBD1 as D (6 bases). Trimming took off 10 bases at V and 1 base at J, with 12 bases between the two ends. The CDR3 contains 13 residues. From germline, CDR1 is MDHEN and CDR2 SYDVKM.

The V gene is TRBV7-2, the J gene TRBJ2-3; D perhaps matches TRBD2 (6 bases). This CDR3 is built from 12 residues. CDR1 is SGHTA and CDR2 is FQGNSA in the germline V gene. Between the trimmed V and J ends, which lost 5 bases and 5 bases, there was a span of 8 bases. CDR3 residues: CASSRELDTQYF. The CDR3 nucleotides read TGTGCCAGCAGCCGGGAGTTAGATACGCAGTATTTT. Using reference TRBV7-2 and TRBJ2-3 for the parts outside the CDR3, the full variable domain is GAGVSQSPSNKVTEKGKDVELRCDPISGHTALYWYRQSLGQGLEFLIYFQGNSAPDKSGLPSDRFSAERTGGSVSTLTIQRTQQEDSAVYLCASSRELDTQYFGPGTRLTVL.

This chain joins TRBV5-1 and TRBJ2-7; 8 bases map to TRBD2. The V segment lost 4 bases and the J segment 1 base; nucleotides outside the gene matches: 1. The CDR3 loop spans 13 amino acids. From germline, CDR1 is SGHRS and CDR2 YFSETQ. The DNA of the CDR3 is TGCGCCAGCAGCCGGGGGGGGTCCTACGAGCAGTACTTC. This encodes CASSRGGSYEQYF.

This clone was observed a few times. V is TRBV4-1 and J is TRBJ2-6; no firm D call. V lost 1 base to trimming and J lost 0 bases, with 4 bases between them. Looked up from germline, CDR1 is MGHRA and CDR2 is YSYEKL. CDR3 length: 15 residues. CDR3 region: CASSQVNSGANVLTF. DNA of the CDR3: TGCGCCAGCAGCCAAGTAAACTCTGGGGCCAACGTCCTGACTTTC.

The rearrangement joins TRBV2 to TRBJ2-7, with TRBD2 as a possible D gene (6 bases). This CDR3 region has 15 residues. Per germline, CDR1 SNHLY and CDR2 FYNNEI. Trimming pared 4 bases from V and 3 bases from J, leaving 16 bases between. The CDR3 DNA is TGTGCCAGCAGTGCCCGCGGGACGGGAAGCTACGAGCAGTACTTC. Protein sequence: CASSARGTGSYEQYF. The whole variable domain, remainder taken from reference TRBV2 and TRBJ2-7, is EPEVTQTPSHQVTQMGQEVILRCVPISNHLYFYWYRQILGQKVEFLVSFYNNEISEKSEIFDDQFSVERPDGSNFTLKIRSTKLEDSAMYFCASSARGTGSYEQYFGPGTRLTVT.

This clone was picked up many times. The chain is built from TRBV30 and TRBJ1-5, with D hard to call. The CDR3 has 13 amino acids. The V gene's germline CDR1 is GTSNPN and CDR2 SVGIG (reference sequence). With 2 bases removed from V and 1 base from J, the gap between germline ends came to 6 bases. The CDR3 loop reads CAWSRESNQPQHF. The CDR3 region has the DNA TGTGCCTGGAGTAGAGAGAGCAATCAGCCCCAGCATTTT.

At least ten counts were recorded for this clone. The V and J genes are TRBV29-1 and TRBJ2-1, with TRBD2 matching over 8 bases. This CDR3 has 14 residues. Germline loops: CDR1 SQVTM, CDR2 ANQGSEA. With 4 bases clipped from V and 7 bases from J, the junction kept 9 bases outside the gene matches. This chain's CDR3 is CSVGDRLAGNEQFF. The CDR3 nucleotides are TGCAGCGTTGGAGATCGGCTAGCGGGTAATGAGCAGTTCTTC.

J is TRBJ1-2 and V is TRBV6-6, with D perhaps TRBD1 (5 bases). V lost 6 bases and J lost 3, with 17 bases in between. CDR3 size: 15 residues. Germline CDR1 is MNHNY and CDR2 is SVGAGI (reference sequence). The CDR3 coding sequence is TGTGCCAGCAGGGAAAACACAGGCTCCTACTATGGCTACACCTTC. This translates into CASRENTGSYYGYTF.

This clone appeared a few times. In DNA, the CDR3 is TGTGCCAGCAGGGGAAGCGGGACAGGTCGGAGCTATGGCTACACCTTC. The encoded protein is CASRGSGTGRSYGYTF. The chain links TRBV28 to TRBJ1-2; 8 positions agree with TRBD1. Germline trimming cut 6 bases from V and 4 bases from J; bases unmatched to any gene: 13. The CDR3 has 16 residues. CDR1 MDHEN and CDR2 SYDVKM come from the germline V gene.